Below, 28 T cell receptor beta chains from the same sample are listed, as sequenced in a study of T cell responses to AZD1222 COVID-19 vaccine. The protocol was immunoSEQ multiplex PCR, while the TCRdb copy is restricted to in-frame clones and leaves out a portion. The sample records about 130,000 clones, approximately 94% being singletons. The sequencing used peripheral blood, collected on day 0 of AZD1222 vaccination. Source of these receptors: an adult in good health.

The chain has TRBV5-1 and TRBJ1-6; possibly TRBD1 for D (5 bases). Germline CDR1 is SGHRS and CDR2 is YFSETQ. V was pared by 0 bases and J by 7 bases, with 11 bases between. The CDR3 contains 15 residues. Written as DNA, the CDR3 is TGCGCCAGCAGCTTGGATGACAGCGCGAATTCACCCCTCCACTTT. It specifies CASSLDDSANSPLHF.

V usage is TRBV2 and J usage is TRBJ1-4; 10 bases agree with TRBD1. Trimming took 8 bases from V and 8 from J; bases not matched to a gene: 8. The V gene's germline CDR1 is SNHLY and CDR2 FYNNEI. The CDR3 runs to 14 residues. CDR3 nucleotides: TGTGCCAGCTCGGACGGGACAGGGGCGGAAAAACTGTTTTTT. Protein: CASSDGTGAEKLFF.

J is TRBJ2-1 and V is TRBV5-4; maybe TRBD1 (6 bases). The V gene lost 2 bases and the J gene lost 4 bases, with 10 bases spanning the gap. The CDR3 is made up of 14 amino acids. CDR1 is SGHNT, CDR2 YYREEE, per germline (reference sequence). CDR3 coding DNA: TGTGCCAGCAGCTTAGGGGGAGAATACAATGAGCAGTTCTTC. It is translated as CASSLGGEYNEQFF.

The rearrangement links TRBV7-9 to TRBJ2-3; 11 bases agree with TRBD2. The V gene's germline CDR1 is SEHNR and CDR2 FQNEAQ (reference sequence). The CDR3 is 18 residues long. With V trimmed by 2 bases and J by 1 base, 8 bases remained unmatched. The CDR3 DNA follows: TGTGCCAGCAGCTTATTCCGACTAGCGGGGCCTCGCACAGATACGCAGTATTTT. It encodes CASSLFRLAGPRTDTQYF.

The J gene is TRBJ1-3, the V gene TRBV9; no definite D call. V was clipped by 0 bases and J by 4 bases, with 14 bases between them. Germline CDR1 and CDR2: SGDLS and YYNGEE. CDR3 size: 16 residues. CDR3 protein: CASSVGFRGSGNTIYF. CDR3 in DNA: TGTGCCAGCAGCGTAGGTTTTCGGGGTTCCGGAAACACCATATATTTT. Full variable domain (outside the CDR3, taken from reference TRBV9 and TRBJ1-3): DSGVTQTPKHLITATGQRVTLRCSPRSGDLSVYWYQQSLDQGLQFLIQYYNGEERAKGNILERFSAQQFPDLHSELNLSSLELGDSALYFCASSVGFRGSGNTIYFGEGSWLTVV.

The genes are TRBV5-6 and TRBJ1-6, with D possibly TRBD1 on 6 matching bases. V was pared by 4 bases and J by 6 bases, with 14 bases between. Germline V gives CDR1 SGHDT, CDR2 YYEEEE. The CDR3 runs to 15 residues. CDR3 nucleotide sequence: TGTGCCAGCAGCCGAAGACGGGGGCTTAATTCACCCCTCCACTTT. It is translated as CASSRRRGLNSPLHF.

CDR3 amino acids: CASSHSVSSYNSPLHF. Written as DNA, the CDR3 is TGCGCCAGCAGCCATTCAGTTAGCTCCTATAATTCACCCCTCCACTTT. This chain joins TRBV4-3 and TRBJ1-6; D gene unclear. This CDR3 spans 16 amino acids. The germline V and J ends were trimmed by 3 bases and 0 bases, with 9 bases remaining between them. Germline V lookup: CDR1 LGHNA, CDR2 YSLEER.

V and J are TRBV7-6 and TRBJ1-5; D gene uncertain. The CDR3 extends over 12 amino acids. V was clipped by 3 bases and J by 7 bases, with 7 bases between them. Germline loops: CDR1 SGHVS, CDR2 FNYEAQ. CDR3 sequence (DNA): TGTGCCAGCAGCTTTCCGGGACAGCCCCAGCATTTT. Translating gives CASSFPGQPQHF.

This clone was observed once. The V call is TRBV30, the J call TRBJ1-5; perhaps TRBD1 as D (5 bases). CDR1 is GTSNPN and CDR2 is SVGIG in the germline V gene (reference sequence). The CDR3 runs 13 residues. Trimming cost V 2 bases and J 6 bases, with 11 bases left between them. CDR3 DNA: TGTGCCTGGAGTCTAAGGGGCGTTCAGCCCCAGCATTTT. It encodes CAWSLRGVQPQHF. The complete variable domain, with remaining parts taken from reference TRBV30 and TRBJ1-5, reads SQTIHQWPATLVQPVGSPLSLECTVEGTSNPNLYWYRQAAGRGLQLLFYSVGIGQISSEVPQNLSASRPQDRQFILSSKKLLLSDSGFYLCAWSLRGVQPQHFGDGTRLSIL.

This clone was observed once. V is TRBV11-2 and J is TRBJ2-5; D gene uncertain. CDR1 is SGHAT, CDR2 FQNNGV, per germline. Trimming left V 0 bases short and J 5 bases short, with 10 bases between. The CDR3 sequence is 14 residues long. The CDR3 reads CASSLDPRPETQYF. The DNA for the CDR3 is TGTGCCAGCAGCTTAGATCCCAGGCCCGAGACCCAGTACTTC.

The chain joins TRBV12-5 to TRBJ1-1; D is possibly TRBD1 (6 bases). The CDR3 contains 15 residues. Germline lookup yields CDR1 LGHNT and CDR2 FRNRAP. Trimming stripped 1 base from V and 1 base from J, with 10 bases between. DNA for the CDR3: TGTGCTAGTGGTTTGGCCTTGACAGGGAACACTGAAGCTTTCTTT. It specifies CASGLALTGNTEAFF.

This clone was seen only a few times. The V call is TRBV18, the J call TRBJ1-1, with 7 bases aligning to TRBD1. CDR3 length: 15 amino acids. Germline assignment: CDR1 KGHSH and CDR2 LQKENI. The trim removed 7 bases at V and 3 bases at J, leaving 11 bases unmatched. CDR3 nucleotide sequence: TGTGCCAGCTTATCAGGCAGGGGGATACACACTGAAGCTTTCTTT. Translated, it gives CASLSGRGIHTEAFF.

This clone appeared a few times. V is TRBV18 and J is TRBJ1-2; no reliable D call. Germline V gives CDR1 KGHSH, CDR2 LQKENI. The CDR3 has 11 residues. V lost 2 bases to trimming and J lost 6 bases, with 4 bases between them. CDR3 DNA sequence: TGTGCCAGCTCACCAGGGGATGGCTACACCTTC. It is translated as CASSPGDGYTF.

This chain joins TRBV19 and TRBJ1-2; 9 nucleotides match TRBD1. V was clipped by 7 bases and J by 5 bases; unmatched bases: 11. In germline, CDR1 is LNHDA, CDR2 SQIVND (reference sequence). The length of the CDR3 is 15 residues. The CDR3, as DNA: TGTGCCAGTAAAAAGGACAGGGGAAGAGGGTATGGCTACACCTTC. Its protein product is CASKKDRGRGYGYTF.

There are a few counts of this clone. The chain links TRBV25-1 to TRBJ1-3; D is perhaps TRBD1 (6 bases). Germline V gives CDR1 MGHDK, CDR2 SYGVNS. The CDR3 spans 14 residues. With 3 bases removed from V and 2 bases from J, the gap between germline ends came to 8 bases. CDR3 residues: CASSEPGAGNTIYF. The CDR3 DNA reads TGTGCCAGCAGTGAGCCAGGGGCTGGAAACACCATATATTTT.

V usage is TRBV28 and J usage is TRBJ1-5; perhaps TRBD1 as D (6 bases). This CDR3 has 14 residues. Germline CDR1 and CDR2: MDHEN and SYDVKM. The germline V and J ends were trimmed by 1 base and 5 bases, with 9 bases remaining between them. CDR3: CASSLSQGHQPQHF. CDR3 sequence (DNA): TGTGCCAGCAGTTTATCACAGGGTCATCAGCCCCAGCATTTT.

The chain couples TRBV4-2 to TRBJ1-3; D is unclear. This CDR3 is built from 17 residues. V was shortened by 0 bases and J by 1 base, with 13 bases between the two germline ends. Germline assignment: CDR1 LGHNA and CDR2 YNFKEQ. The CDR3 is CASSQDNILQSGNTIYF. The CDR3 DNA follows: TGTGCCAGCAGCCAAGACAACATCCTCCAATCTGGAAACACCATATATTTT.

This rearrangement joins TRBV19 to TRBJ2-3; 10 bases agree with TRBD2. Per germline, CDR1 LNHDA and CDR2 SQIVND (reference sequence). J lost 4 bases, V lost 6 bases, and 4 bases had no gene match. This CDR3 contains 14 residues. In DNA form, the CDR3 reads TGTGCCAGTAGCCTTAGCGGGGGGCCAGATACGCAGTATTTT. This codes for CASSLSGGPDTQYF.

The chain uses TRBV9 and TRBJ2-7, with TRBD2 matching over 8 bases. Germline V gene data show CDR1 as SGDLS and CDR2 as YYNGEE. The CDR3 runs to 14 residues. V was pared by 0 bases and J by 3 bases, with 2 bases of the junction left unmatched. CDR3 nucleotides: TGTGCCAGCAGCGTAGTCGGGACTAGCTACGAGCAGTACTTC. Translated, it gives CASSVVGTSYEQYF. Full variable domain (rest looked up from reference TRBV9 and TRBJ2-7): DSGVTQTPKHLITATGQRVTLRCSPRSGDLSVYWYQQSLDQGLQFLIQYYNGEERAKGNILERFSAQQFPDLHSELNLSSLELGDSALYFCASSVVGTSYEQYFGPGTRLTVT.

This rearrangement joins TRBV3-1 (or the pseudogene TRBV3-2) to TRBJ2-7, with D hard to call. V was shortened by 1 base and J by 5 bases, with 18 bases between the two germline ends. From germline, CDR1 is LGHDT and CDR2 YNNKEL (reference sequence). The CDR3 runs 16 residues. The CDR3 is CASSQVGGLRRNEQYF. The CDR3 region has the DNA TGTGCCAGCAGCCAAGTAGGTGGTCTACGAAGAAACGAGCAGTACTTC.

This clone has just one count. J is TRBJ2-3 and V is TRBV2; weak D call: TRBD1 (6 bases). From germline, CDR1 is SNHLY and CDR2 FYNNEI. V lost 5 bases, J lost 4 bases, and 13 bases lay in between. CDR3 size: 14 residues. CDR3 nucleotides: TGTGCCAGCAGTCCACAGGGCTACGCAGATACGCAGTATTTT. This codes for CASSPQGYADTQYF.

The V and J genes are TRBV18 and TRBJ1-6; no firm D call. V lost 5 bases to trimming and J lost 7 bases, with 15 bases between them. CDR1 is KGHSH and CDR2 is LQKENI in the germline V gene. This CDR3 region has 15 residues. The CDR3 protein is CASSSRTVTNSPLHF. CDR3 DNA sequence: TGTGCCAGCTCATCACGTACGGTTACAAATTCACCCCTCCACTTT.

The V gene is TRBV28, the J gene TRBJ1-2, with D hard to call. V was trimmed by 1 base and J by 5 bases, leaving 8 bases between them. The germline V gene has CDR1 MDHEN and CDR2 SYDVKM. The CDR3 spans 13 residues. CDR3 residues: CASSLSVGYGYTF. CDR3 nucleotides: TGTGCCAGCAGTTTATCTGTTGGGTATGGCTACACCTTC.

This chain links TRBV6-4 with TRBJ2-1; a weak D match, TRBD1 (5 bases). This CDR3 has 13 residues. Germline V gene data show CDR1 as MRHNA and CDR2 as SNTAGT. V lost 0 bases, J lost 5 bases, and 5 bases lay in between. The CDR3 loop reads CASSDSDNNEQFF. The CDR3, as DNA: TGTGCCAGCAGTGACTCGGACAACAATGAGCAGTTCTTC.

This chain links TRBV15 with TRBJ1-4, with TRBD1 as a possible D gene (6 bases). V lost 5 bases and J lost 4, with 17 bases in between. Germline CDR1 is LNHNV and CDR2 is YYDKDF (reference sequence). This CDR3 contains 16 residues. CDR3 nucleotides: TGTGCCACCAGCTCCCAAAGGACAGCTTATAATGAAAAACTGTTTTTT. This translates into CATSSQRTAYNEKLFF.

V gene TRBV25-1 combines with J gene TRBJ2-7, with TRBD1 identical over 8 bases. The V and J ends lost 8 bases and 1 base, in that order; junction bases with no gene match: 10. The germline CDR1 and CDR2 sequences are MGHDK and SYGVNS. CDR3 length equals 15 residues. Here the CDR3 DNA reads TGTGCCAGCCCGCCCCCGGGACAGGCGTCCTACGAGCAGTACTTC. This codes for CASPPPGQASYEQYF.

This clone was picked up one time. The rearrangement joins TRBV6-2 or TRBV6-3 to TRBJ1-1; 7 positions agree with TRBD1. V gave up 5 bases and J gave up 4 bases; unmatched junction bases: 7. The CDR3 is 14 residues long. Germline CDR1 MNHEY, CDR2 SVGEGT. The CDR3 loop is CASSPTRQGTEAFF. Written as DNA, the CDR3 is TGTGCCAGCAGTCCGACGAGACAGGGCACTGAAGCTTTCTTT.

This clone has only a few counts. The chain has TRBV5-4 and TRBJ1-2, with a possible D match to TRBD1 (5 bases). Germline CDR1 reads SGHNT; CDR2 reads YYREEE (reference sequence). Trimming shortened V by 0 bases and J by 7 bases, and 16 bases separated the two germline ends. CDR3 length equals 15 residues. CDR3 loop: CASSLGGPGRLGYTF. In DNA, the CDR3 is TGTGCCAGCAGCTTGGGGGGACCAGGGAGACTTGGCTACACCTTC.